The rows below give T cell receptor beta chains drawn from one sample of a study of cytomegalovirus exposure and HLA in healthy donors. Clones were sequenced by immunoSEQ multiplex PCR, and TCRdb holds only the in-frame ones, with some missing. Of roughly 100,000 clones detected, around 80% appear once; the ten largest clones hold more than 3%. The specimen sequenced was PBMCs. These receptors were collected from a woman between 35 and 50 years old in good health and CMV-seronegative. Both conserved end residues are part of each CDR3. Fields, in order: clone size, J gene, V gene, D gene, CDR3 DNA, CDR3 protein. The D gene is left open where the match is weak. Rows give clone size only sometimes, using once, few, many, or a class for an expanded clone.

>.|TRBJ1-3|TRBV19|.
TGTGCCAGTAGGGACAGCTCTGGAAACACCATATATTTT
CASRDSSGNTIYF
>.|TRBJ2-3|TRBV10-3|.
TGTGCCATCAGCTTGGGGACTGCCCCAGATACGCAGTATTTT
CAISLGTAPDTQYF
>.|TRBJ1-1|TRBV28|TRBD1
TGTGCCAGCAGGATAGGGACAGGTTATATGAACACTGAAGCTTTCTTT
CASRIGTGYMNTEAFF
>.|TRBJ1-2|TRBV7-9|TRBD1
TGTGCCACGAAGGGACAGGGGGCGCCTAACTATGGCTACACCTTC
CATKGQGAPNYGYTF
>.|TRBJ2-1|TRBV6-6|TRBD2
TGTGCCAGCAGCCGACTAGCGGGGGGGTACAATGAGCAGTTCTTC
CASSRLAGGYNEQFF
>.|TRBJ2-7|TRBV28|TRBD1
TGTGCCAGCAGCCCACCGGGACAGGTCTCCTACGAGCAGTACTTC
CASSPPGQVSYEQYF
>.|TRBJ1-5|TRBV7-2|TRBD1
TGTGCCAGCAGCTTAGACAGGGGGTTCAATCAGCCCCAGCATTTT
CASSLDRGFNQPQHF
>.|TRBJ1-3|TRBV18|.
TGTGCCAGCTCACCACCGTCCAGAAACACCATATATTTT
CASSPPSRNTIYF
>few|TRBJ2-3|TRBV6-5|TRBD2
TGTGCCGGCAGTTACGCCCCTAGCGGGGGGGAGAGTTCGCAGTATTTT
CAGSYAPSGGESSQYF
>.|TRBJ1-1|TRBV28|.
TGTGCCAGCAGTTTAGTCCAGGGAAGAACTGAAGCTTTCTTT
CASSLVQGRTEAFF
>.|TRBJ2-5|TRBV6-5|TRBD1
TGTGCCAGCAGTTACGGGGAGACAGGGAGCCAAGAGACCCAGTACTTC
CASSYGETGSQETQYF
>.|TRBJ2-7|TRBV18|TRBD1
TGTGCCAGCTCACCTACCGGGACAGGGATCTACGAGCAGTACTTC
CASSPTGTGIYEQYF
>.|TRBJ1-1|TRBV18|TRBD1
TGTGCCAGCTCAGGACAGGGAACTGAAGCTTTCTTT
CASSGQGTEAFF
>.|TRBJ1-2|TRBV6-5|.
TGTGCCAGCAGTAACTGGGGCGCCGCGGCAGGCTACACCTTC
CASSNWGAAAGYTF
>.|TRBJ1-2|TRBV10-3|TRBD1
TGTGCCATCAGGAACGTCCCGGGACAGGGAAACCTTGCCTATGGCTACACCTTC
CAIRNVPGQGNLAYGYTF
>.|TRBJ1-2|TRBV19|.
TGTGCCAGTAGTATAGGCCGGCCAGGGTTGTCCTATGGCTACACCTTC
CASSIGRPGLSYGYTF
>once|TRBJ2-7|TRBV30|TRBD2
TGTGCCTGGAGCCCCCTAGCGGGAGACTATGAGCAGTACTTC
CAWSPLAGDYEQYF
>once|TRBJ2-1|TRBV7-2|.
TGTGCCAGCAGCTTAGTTCCTAGCATCTACAATGAGCAGTTCTTC
CASSLVPSIYNEQFF
>.|TRBJ2-5|TRBV7-9|.
TGTGCCAGCAGCCGAGCGGACCCAGAGACCCAGTACTTC
CASSRADPETQYF
>.|TRBJ1-1|TRBV6-5|.
TGTGCCAGCAGCCACGGGTCGACCGAGAACACTGAAGCTTTCTTT
CASSHGSTENTEAFF